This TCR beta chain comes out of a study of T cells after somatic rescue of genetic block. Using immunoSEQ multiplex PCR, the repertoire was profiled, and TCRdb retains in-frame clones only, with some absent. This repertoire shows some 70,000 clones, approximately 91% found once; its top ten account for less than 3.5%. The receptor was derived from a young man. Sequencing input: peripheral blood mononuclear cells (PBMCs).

The CDR3 spells CASSLVGLADYNEQFF. DNA for the CDR3: TGTGCCAGCAGCTTAGTGGGACTAGCGGATTACAATGAGCAGTTCTTC. The V gene is TRBV13, the J gene TRBJ2-1; 11 bases agree with TRBD2. J lost 4 bases, V lost 1 base, and 3 bases had no gene match. CDR1 and CDR2 (germline): PRHDT, FYEKMQ (reference sequence). The CDR3 extends over 16 amino acids.